This T cell receptor beta chain was documented in a study of regulatory T cells in long-lasting Graves disease. Time point in this sample: newly diagnosed GD, antithyroid drugs for less than 3 months. The TCR library was made from RNA that had been extracted from PBMCs in TRIzol. The authors built TCR beta libraries using iRepertoire HTBI primers and Arm-PCR of CDR3 regions. TCRdb reanalysed the multiplex PCR reads using MiXCR and keeps one entry per CDR3 protein. Found here are over 450,000 distinct CDR3 sequences, around 12% of them singletons; the top ten hold roughly 9.3%. This clonotype appeared many times. CDR1 and CDR2 (germline): GTSNPN, SVGIG (reference sequence). The CDR3 loop spans 14 amino acids. V shed 2 bases and J shed 4 bases, with 12 bases lying between them. The same sample was also studied in work on T cells in Graves' hyperthyroidism and ophthalmopathy. As that study records: Within blood appeared most thyroid clonotypes that had expanded above 0.001.

This TCR came from a woman in her 30s with Graves disease. Sample: peripheral blood mononuclear cells (PBMCs), taken at new diagnosis, from a patient treated with antithyroid drugs. The J gene is TRBJ1-5, the V gene TRBV30; D unresolved. The CDR3 is CAWSKGQKNQPQHF. The CDR3 DNA reads as TGTGCCTGGAGTAAAGGGCAGAAAAATCAGCCCCAGCATTTT. Complete variable domain (other parts from reference TRBV30 and TRBJ1-5): SQTIHQWPATLVQPVGSPLSLECTVEGTSNPNLYWYRQAAGRGLQLLFYSVGIGQISSEVPQNLSASRPQDRQFILSSKKLLLSDSGFYLCAWSKGQKNQPQHFGDGTRLSIL.